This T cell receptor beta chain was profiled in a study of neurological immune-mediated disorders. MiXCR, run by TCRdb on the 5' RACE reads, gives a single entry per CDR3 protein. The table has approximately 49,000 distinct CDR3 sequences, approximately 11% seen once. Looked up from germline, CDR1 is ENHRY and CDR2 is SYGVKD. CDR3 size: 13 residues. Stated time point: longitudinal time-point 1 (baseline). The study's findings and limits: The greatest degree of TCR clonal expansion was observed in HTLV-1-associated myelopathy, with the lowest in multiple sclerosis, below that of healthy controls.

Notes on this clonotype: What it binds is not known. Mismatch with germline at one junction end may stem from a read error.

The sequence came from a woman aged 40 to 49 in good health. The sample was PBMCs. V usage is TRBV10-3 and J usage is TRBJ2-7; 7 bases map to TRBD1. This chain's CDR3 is CAISSQGVGEQYF. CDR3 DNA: TGTGCCATCAGTTCTCAGGGGGTGGGGGAGCAGTACTTT.